These T cell receptor beta chains were read from a single sample in a study of control samples from healthy donors and cancer patients. Method: immunoSEQ multiplex PCR; TCRdb's copy keeps in-frame clones and lacks some. The sample consists of tens of thousands of clones, more than 85% of them appearing once. Material for sequencing was PBMCs. The origin of the receptors is a man aged 35 to 55 with colorectal cancer. Both conserved end residues are part of each CDR3. Fields, in order: V gene, J gene, clone size, CDR3 length, D gene, CDR3 DNA, CDR3 protein. The D gene is left open where the match is weak. Clone sizes are given selectively: once, few, many, or a class where the clone is expanded.

V gene: TRBV6-5
J gene: TRBJ1-2
clone size: NA
CDR3 length: 12
D gene: TRBD1
CDR3 DNA: TGTGCCAGCAGACAGGGGTCCTATGGCTACACCTTC
CDR3 protein: CASRQGSYGYTF

V gene: TRBV5-1
J gene: TRBJ2-6
clone size: NA
CDR3 length: 14
D gene: NA
CDR3 DNA: TGCGCCAGCAATTCAGGGGCCGGGGCCAACGTCCTGACTTTC
CDR3 protein: CASNSGAGANVLTF

V gene: TRBV7-9
J gene: TRBJ1-4
clone size: NA
CDR3 length: 14
D gene: TRBD1
CDR3 DNA: TGTGCCAGCAGCTCCGGACAGGGTAATGAAAAACTGTTTTTT
CDR3 protein: CASSSGQGNEKLFF

V gene: TRBV12-5
J gene: TRBJ1-1
clone size: NA
CDR3 length: 14
D gene: NA
CDR3 DNA: TGTGCTAGTGGTGCAACAGGTTTGAACACTGAAGCTTTCTTT
CDR3 protein: CASGATGLNTEAFF

V gene: TRBV5-4
J gene: TRBJ2-5
clone size: NA
CDR3 length: 15
D gene: TRBD2
CDR3 DNA: TGTGCCAGCAGCTTGGGCGGGGGGACCGCCGGGGCCCAGTACTTC
CDR3 protein: CASSLGGGTAGAQYF

V gene: TRBV11-2
J gene: TRBJ2-3
clone size: few
CDR3 length: 14
D gene: NA
CDR3 DNA: TGTGCCAGCAGCTTACGGGCAAGCACAGATACGCAGTATTTT
CDR3 protein: CASSLRASTDTQYF

V gene: TRBV19
J gene: TRBJ2-3
clone size: NA
CDR3 length: 11
D gene: NA
CDR3 DNA: TGTGCCAGTATTTCGGGGGATACGCAGTATTTT
CDR3 protein: CASISGDTQYF

V gene: TRBV6-1
J gene: TRBJ1-5
clone size: NA
CDR3 length: 16
D gene: TRBD1
CDR3 DNA: TGTGCCAGCAGTGACCCGAGGGGACAGAGCAATCAGCCCCAGCATTTT
CDR3 protein: CASSDPRGQSNQPQHF

V gene: TRBV2
J gene: TRBJ2-2
clone size: NA
CDR3 length: 14
D gene: NA
CDR3 DNA: TGTGCCACCTCTGGACGGATTAACACCGGGGAGCTGTTTTTT
CDR3 protein: CATSGRINTGELFF

V gene: TRBV5-4
J gene: TRBJ1-4
clone size: NA
CDR3 length: 15
D gene: NA
CDR3 DNA: TGTGCCAGCAGCGCCAGACAGCAGACTAATGAAAAACTGTTTTTT
CDR3 protein: CASSARQQTNEKLFF

V gene: TRBV4-3
J gene: TRBJ1-3
clone size: NA
CDR3 length: 18
D gene: TRBD1
CDR3 DNA: TGCGCCAGCAGCCAAACTAAAGGGACAGGTTACTCTGGAAACACCATATATTTT
CDR3 protein: CASSQTKGTGYSGNTIYF

V gene: TRBV3-1/TRBV3-2
J gene: TRBJ1-4
clone size: NA
CDR3 length: 13
D gene: NA
CDR3 DNA: TGTGCCAGCATGTGGGCTCAGGGGGAAAAACTGTTTTTT
CDR3 protein: CASMWAQGEKLFF

V gene: TRBV7-2
J gene: TRBJ2-1
clone size: NA
CDR3 length: 13
D gene: NA
CDR3 DNA: TGTGCCAGCAGCTACGAGCGAGGAAATGAGCAGTTCTTC
CDR3 protein: CASSYERGNEQFF

V gene: TRBV3-1/TRBV3-2
J gene: TRBJ1-1
clone size: NA
CDR3 length: 14
D gene: TRBD1
CDR3 DNA: TGTGCCAGCAGCCAAGTACAGGGGGCAGCTGAAGCTTTCTTT
CDR3 protein: CASSQVQGAAEAFF

V gene: TRBV21-1
J gene: TRBJ2-3
clone size: NA
CDR3 length: 16
D gene: NA
CDR3 DNA: TGTGCCAGCAGCAAAAGGGACCTAAAAGGAACAGATACGCAGTATTTT
CDR3 protein: CASSKRDLKGTDTQYF

V gene: TRBV2
J gene: TRBJ1-1
clone size: NA
CDR3 length: 12
D gene: NA
CDR3 DNA: TGTGCCAGCAGTGAATCGGGGGTAGAAGCTTTCTTT
CDR3 protein: CASSESGVEAFF

V gene: TRBV7-2
J gene: TRBJ2-5
clone size: NA
CDR3 length: 15
D gene: NA
CDR3 DNA: TGTGCCAGCAGCCCCCCGGGACGCAATCAAGAGACCCAGTACTTC
CDR3 protein: CASSPPGRNQETQYF

V gene: TRBV9
J gene: TRBJ2-7
clone size: NA
CDR3 length: 14
D gene: NA
CDR3 DNA: TGTGCCAGCAGCGTAGGCCTCGGGAAGGGTGAGCAGTACTTC
CDR3 protein: CASSVGLGKGEQYF

V gene: TRBV11-2
J gene: TRBJ2-7
clone size: NA
CDR3 length: 12
D gene: NA
CDR3 DNA: TGTGCCAGCAGCTTAGTCGGCGACGAGCAGTACTTC
CDR3 protein: CASSLVGDEQYF

V gene: TRBV7-9
J gene: TRBJ1-1
clone size: few
CDR3 length: 14
D gene: NA
CDR3 DNA: TGTGCCAGCAGCTTCCTACAGGAGGGCACTGAAGCTTTCTTT
CDR3 protein: CASSFLQEGTEAFF

V gene: TRBV13
J gene: TRBJ2-7
clone size: few
CDR3 length: 14
D gene: NA
CDR3 DNA: TGTGCCAGCAGCTATAGCGGTAGCTCCTACGAGCAGTACTTC
CDR3 protein: CASSYSGSSYEQYF

V gene: TRBV18
J gene: TRBJ2-7
clone size: NA
CDR3 length: 12
D gene: NA
CDR3 DNA: TGTGCCAGCTCACTTACCGGGTACGAGCAGTACTTC
CDR3 protein: CASSLTGYEQYF

V gene: TRBV13
J gene: TRBJ2-1
clone size: once
CDR3 length: 16
D gene: NA
CDR3 DNA: TGTGCCAGCAGCTTGGGGGACCGGAGCTCCTACAATGAGCAGTTCTTC
CDR3 protein: CASSLGDRSSYNEQFF